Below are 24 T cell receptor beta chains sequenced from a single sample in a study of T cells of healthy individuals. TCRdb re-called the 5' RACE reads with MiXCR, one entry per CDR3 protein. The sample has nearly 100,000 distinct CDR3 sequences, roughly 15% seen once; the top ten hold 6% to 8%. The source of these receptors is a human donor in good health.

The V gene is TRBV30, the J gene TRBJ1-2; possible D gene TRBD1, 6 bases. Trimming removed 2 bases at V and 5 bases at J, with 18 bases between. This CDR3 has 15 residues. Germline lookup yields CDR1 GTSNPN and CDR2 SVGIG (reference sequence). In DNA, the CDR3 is TGTGCCTGGAGTCCCCGGAACAGGGCAAGATATGGCTACACCTTC. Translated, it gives CAWSPRNRARYGYTF.

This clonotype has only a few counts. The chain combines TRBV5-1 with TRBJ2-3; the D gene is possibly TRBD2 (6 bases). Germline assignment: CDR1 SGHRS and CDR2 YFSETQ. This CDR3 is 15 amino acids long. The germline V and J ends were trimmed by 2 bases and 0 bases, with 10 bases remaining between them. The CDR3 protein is CASSFQGLSTDTQYF. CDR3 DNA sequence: TGCGCCAGCAGCTTCCAGGGACTTAGCACAGATACGCAGTATTTT.

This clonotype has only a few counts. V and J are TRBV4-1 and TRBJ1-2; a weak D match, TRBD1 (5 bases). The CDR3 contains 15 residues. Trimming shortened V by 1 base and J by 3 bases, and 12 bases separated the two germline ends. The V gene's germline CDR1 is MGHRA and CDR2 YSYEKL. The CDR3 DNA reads TGCGCCAGCAGCCAAGCGTTCCAGGGAGACTATGGCTACACCTTC. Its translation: CASSQAFQGDYGYTF.

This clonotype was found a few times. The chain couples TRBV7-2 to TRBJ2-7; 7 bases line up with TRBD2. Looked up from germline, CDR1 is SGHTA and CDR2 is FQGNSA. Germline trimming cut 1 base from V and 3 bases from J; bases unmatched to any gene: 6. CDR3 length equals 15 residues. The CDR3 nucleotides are TGTGCCAGCAGCTTAGTCGGGGCGGGGGACTACGAGCAGTACTTC. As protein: CASSLVGAGDYEQYF.

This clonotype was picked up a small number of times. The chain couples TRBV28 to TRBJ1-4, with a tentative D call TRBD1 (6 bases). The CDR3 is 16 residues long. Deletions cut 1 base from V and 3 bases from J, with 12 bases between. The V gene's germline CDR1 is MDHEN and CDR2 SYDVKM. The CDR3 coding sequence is TGTGCCAGCAGTTTATCTGGGGGCAAGGCTAATGAAAAACTGTTTTTT. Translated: CASSLSGGKANEKLFF. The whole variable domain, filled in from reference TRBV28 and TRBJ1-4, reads DVKVTQSSRYLVKRTGEKVFLECVQDMDHENMFWYRQDPGLGLRLIYFSYDVKMKEKGDIPEGYSVSREKKERFSLILESASTNQTSMYLCASSLSGGKANEKLFFGSGTQLSVL.

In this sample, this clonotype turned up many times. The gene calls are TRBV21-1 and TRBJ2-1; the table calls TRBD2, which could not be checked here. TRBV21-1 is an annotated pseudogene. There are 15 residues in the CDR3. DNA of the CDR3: TGTGCCAGCAGCAGGGGACTGCCTAGGGGAACTGAGCAGTTCTTC. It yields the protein CASSRGLPRGTEQFF.

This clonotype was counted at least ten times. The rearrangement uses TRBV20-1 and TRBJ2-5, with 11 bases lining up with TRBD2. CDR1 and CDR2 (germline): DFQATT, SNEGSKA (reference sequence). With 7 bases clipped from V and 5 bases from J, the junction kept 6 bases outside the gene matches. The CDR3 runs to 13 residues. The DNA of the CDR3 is TGCAGTGTTTCTAGCGGGAGGAGGGAGACCCAGTACTTC. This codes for CSVSSGRRETQYF.

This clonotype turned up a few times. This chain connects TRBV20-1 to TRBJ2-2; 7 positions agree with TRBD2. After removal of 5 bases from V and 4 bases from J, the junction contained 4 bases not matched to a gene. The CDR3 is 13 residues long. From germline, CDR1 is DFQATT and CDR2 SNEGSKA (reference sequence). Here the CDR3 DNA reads TGCAGTGCTCGGGGAGGGTTCACCGGGGAGCTGTTTTTT. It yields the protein CSARGGFTGELFF.

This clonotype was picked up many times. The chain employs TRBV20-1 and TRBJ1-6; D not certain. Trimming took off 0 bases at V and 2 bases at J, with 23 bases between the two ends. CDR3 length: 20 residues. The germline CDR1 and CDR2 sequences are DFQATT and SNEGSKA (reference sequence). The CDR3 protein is CSARDRRREVTRTYNSPLHF. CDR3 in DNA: TGCAGTGCTAGAGATCGGCGGAGGGAAGTAACGAGGACCTATAATTCACCCCTCCACTTT.

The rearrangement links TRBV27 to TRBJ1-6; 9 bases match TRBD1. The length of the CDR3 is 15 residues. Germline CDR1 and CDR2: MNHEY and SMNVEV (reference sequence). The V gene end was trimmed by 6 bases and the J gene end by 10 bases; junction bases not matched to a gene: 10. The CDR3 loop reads CASSYAGTGKSPLHF. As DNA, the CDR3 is TGTGCCAGCAGCTACGCCGGGACAGGGAAATCACCCCTCCACTTT.

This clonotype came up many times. The CDR3 nucleotides read TGCGCCAGCAGCTTGGGACTATACACAGATACGCAGTATTTT. Translation: CASSLGLYTDTQYF. The V call is TRBV5-1, the J call TRBJ2-3, with D maybe TRBD2 (5 bases). Trimming removed 0 bases from V and 2 bases from J, with 7 bases in between. This CDR3 comprises 14 residues. Germline V gene lookup returns CDR1 SGHRS and CDR2 YFSETQ. Full variable domain (rest looked up from reference TRBV5-1 and TRBJ2-3): KAGVTQTPRYLIKTRGQQVTLSCSPISGHRSVSWYQQTPGQGLQFLFEYFSETQRNKGNFPGRFSGRQFSNSRSEMNVSTLELGDSALYLCASSLGLYTDTQYFGPGTRLTVL.

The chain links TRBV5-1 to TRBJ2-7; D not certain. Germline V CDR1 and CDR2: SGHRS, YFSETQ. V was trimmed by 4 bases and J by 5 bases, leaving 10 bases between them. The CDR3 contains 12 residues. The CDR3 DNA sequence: TGCGCCAGCAGCATCAACCGGGACGAGCAGTACTTC. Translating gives CASSINRDEQYF.

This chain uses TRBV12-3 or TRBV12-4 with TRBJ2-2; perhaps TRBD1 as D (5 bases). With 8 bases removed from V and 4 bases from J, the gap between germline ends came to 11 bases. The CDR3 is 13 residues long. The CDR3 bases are TGTGCCAGCCGGTTCCAGGGCACCGGGGAGCTGTTTTTT. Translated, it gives CASRFQGTGELFF.

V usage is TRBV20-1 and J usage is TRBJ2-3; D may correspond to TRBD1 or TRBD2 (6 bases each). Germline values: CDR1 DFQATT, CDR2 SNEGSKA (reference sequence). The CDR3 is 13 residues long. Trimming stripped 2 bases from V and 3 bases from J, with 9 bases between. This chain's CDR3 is CSARRGETDTQYF. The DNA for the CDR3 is TGCAGTGCTAGAAGGGGGGAGACAGATACGCAGTATTTT.

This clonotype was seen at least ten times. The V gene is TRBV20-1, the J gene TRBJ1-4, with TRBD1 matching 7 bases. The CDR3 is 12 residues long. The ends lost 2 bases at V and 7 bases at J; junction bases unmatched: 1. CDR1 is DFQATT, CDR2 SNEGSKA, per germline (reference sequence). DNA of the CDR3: TGCAGTGCTAGAACAGGGGTTGAAAAACTGTTTTTT. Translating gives CSARTGVEKLFF.

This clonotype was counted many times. As DNA, the CDR3 is TGTGCCAGCGGGACAGGGTTGGCTAGAGCTTTCTTT. Its protein is CASGTGLARAFF. This sequence joins TRBV6-2 or TRBV6-3 and TRBJ1-1; 9 bases agree with TRBD1. V lost 8 bases and J lost 10; bases outside the gene matches: 8. The germline CDR1 and CDR2 sequences are MNHEY and SVGEGT. The CDR3 totals 12 residues.

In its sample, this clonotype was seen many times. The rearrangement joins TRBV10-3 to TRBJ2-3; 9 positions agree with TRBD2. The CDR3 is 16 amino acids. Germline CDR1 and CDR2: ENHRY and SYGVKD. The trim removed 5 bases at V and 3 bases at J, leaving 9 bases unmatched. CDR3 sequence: CAISRSLAGETDTQYF. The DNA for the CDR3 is TGTGCCATCAGTAGAAGCTTAGCGGGAGAAACAGATACGCAGTATTTT.

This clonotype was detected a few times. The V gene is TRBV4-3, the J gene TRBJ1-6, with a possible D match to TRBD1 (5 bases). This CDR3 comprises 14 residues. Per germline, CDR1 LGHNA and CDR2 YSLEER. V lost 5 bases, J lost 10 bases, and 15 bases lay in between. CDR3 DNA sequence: TGCGCCAGCAGCGGGGCAGTAGTAGAGTCACCCCTCCACTTT. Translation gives CASSGAVVESPLHF.

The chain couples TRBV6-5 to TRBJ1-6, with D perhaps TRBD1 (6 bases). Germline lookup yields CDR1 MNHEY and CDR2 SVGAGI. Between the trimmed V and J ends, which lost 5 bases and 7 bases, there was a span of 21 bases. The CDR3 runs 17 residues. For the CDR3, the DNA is TGTGCCAGCAGTCGGCCAGGGGTTCCCGGGAGAAATTCACCCCTCCACTTT. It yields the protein CASSRPGVPGRNSPLHF.

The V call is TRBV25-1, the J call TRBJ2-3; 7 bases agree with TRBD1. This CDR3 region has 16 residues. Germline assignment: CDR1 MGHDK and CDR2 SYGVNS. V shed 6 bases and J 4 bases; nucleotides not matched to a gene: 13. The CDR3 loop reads CASRETGLLPADTQYF. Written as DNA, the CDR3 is TGTGCCAGCAGGGAGACAGGGCTCCTCCCCGCAGATACGCAGTATTTT.

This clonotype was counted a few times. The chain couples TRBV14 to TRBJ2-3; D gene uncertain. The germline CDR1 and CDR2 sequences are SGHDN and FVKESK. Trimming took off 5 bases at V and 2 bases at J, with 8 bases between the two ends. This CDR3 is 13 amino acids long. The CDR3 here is CASSSASTDTQYF. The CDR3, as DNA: TGTGCCAGCAGCAGTGCCTCCACAGATACGCAGTATTTT. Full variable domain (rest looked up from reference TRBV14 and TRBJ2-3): EAGVTQFPSHSVIEKGQTVTLRCDPISGHDNLYWYRRVMGKEIKFLLHFVKESKQDESGMPNNRFLAERTGGTYSTLKVQPAELEDSGVYFCASSSASTDTQYFGPGTRLTVL.

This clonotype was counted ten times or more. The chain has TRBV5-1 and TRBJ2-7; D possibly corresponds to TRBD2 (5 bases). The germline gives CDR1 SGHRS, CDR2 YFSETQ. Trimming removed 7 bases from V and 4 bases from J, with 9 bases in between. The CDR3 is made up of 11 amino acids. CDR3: CASVGDYEQYF. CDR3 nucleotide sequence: TGCGCCAGCGTCGGGGATTACGAGCAGTACTTC.

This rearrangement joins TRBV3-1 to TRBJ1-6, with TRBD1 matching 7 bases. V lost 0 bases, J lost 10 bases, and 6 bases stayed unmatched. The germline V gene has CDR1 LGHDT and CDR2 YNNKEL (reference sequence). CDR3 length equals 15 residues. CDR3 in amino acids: CASSQDGRGRSPLHF. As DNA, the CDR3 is TGTGCCAGCAGCCAAGACGGTAGGGGGCGATCACCCCTCCACTTT.

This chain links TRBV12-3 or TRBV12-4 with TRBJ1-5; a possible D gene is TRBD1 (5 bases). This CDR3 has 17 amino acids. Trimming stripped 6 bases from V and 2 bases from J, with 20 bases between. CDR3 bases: TGTGCCAGCAGCACAGGAGGGAGAGGTTTTGGCAATCAGCCCCAGCATTTT. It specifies CASSTGGRGFGNQPQHF.